A selection of T cell receptor beta chains follows, all from one sample in a study of cytomegalovirus exposure and HLA in healthy donors. The method was immunoSEQ multiplex PCR; TCRdb's version includes in-frame clones alone and lacks a portion of them. The sample yields around 190,000 clones, around three quarters seen once. The sample comprised PBMCs. These receptors were obtained from a man between 40 and 49 years old in good health and CMV-seronegative. The CDR3 runs from the conserved cysteine through the conserved F or W. The D gene is left open where the match is weak. Clone size is shown for a subset of rows, as once, few, many or a class of expanded clone.

abundance	d_gene	v_gene	j_gene	CDR3nt	CDR3aa
-	-	TRBV7-2	TRBJ2-1	TGTGCCAGCAGCCATCAGGGGCGGTACAATGAGCAGTTCTTC	CASSHQGRYNEQFF
few	-	TRBV4-1	TRBJ2-3	TGCGCCAGCAGCCAACTGACGGGGGGCCGCACAGATACGCAGTATTTT	CASSQLTGGRTDTQYF
-	-	TRBV27	TRBJ2-7	TGTGCCAGCCGACACGTACAGGGTAACGAGCAGTACTTC	CASRHVQGNEQYF
-	-	TRBV21-1	TRBJ2-1	TGTGCCAGCAGCAAAGCGCGGTGCGGGGGGTCCAATGAGCAGTTCTTC	CASSKARCGGSNEQFF
-	-	TRBV6-1	TRBJ1-1	TGTGCCAGCCGTGTGAGCACTGAAGCTTTCTTT	CASRVSTEAFF
-	-	TRBV7-3	TRBJ2-3	TGTGCCAGCAGCCCGATGAGTGGCACAGATACGCAGTATTTT	CASSPMSGTDTQYF
-	-	TRBV7-9	TRBJ2-3	TGTGCCTCTCACGAAGCGGGTAGCACAGATACGCAGTATTTT	CASHEAGSTDTQYF
-	-	TRBV30	TRBJ1-3	TGTGCCTGGGGGGCAGGAAGGGGTTTCTCTGGAAACACCATATATTTT	CAWGAGRGFSGNTIYF
-	-	TRBV9	TRBJ1-5	TGTGCCAGCAGCGTAGATGGACGGGGGTTAGGGGCCCAGCATTTT	CASSVDGRGLGAQHF
-	TRBD2	TRBV10-3	TRBJ2-3	TGTGCCACCCAGGGACTAGCAGATAGCACAGATACGCAGTATTTT	CATQGLADSTDTQYF
-	-	TRBV5-6	TRBJ1-4	TGTGCCAGCAGCCAAAACAGGGTCGGCGAAAAACTGTTTTTT	CASSQNRVGEKLFF
few	-	TRBV2	TRBJ1-2	TGTGCCAGCAGTGCGGGGGGTCAGGCGATCTATGGCTACACCTTC	CASSAGGQAIYGYTF
once	TRBD2	TRBV2	TRBJ2-4	TGTGCCAGCAATCTCCTTAGCGGGAGGTGGAACATTCAGTACTTC	CASNLLSGRWNIQYF
-	-	TRBV7-6	TRBJ1-2	TGTGCCAGCAGCTTTGGGGGCATAGGGTATGGCTACACCTTC	CASSFGGIGYGYTF
-	TRBD1	TRBV7-9	TRBJ2-5	TGTGCCAGCAGCTTAGTACAGGGGGCTCGGGAGACCCAGTACTTC	CASSLVQGARETQYF
-	-	TRBV18	TRBJ2-1	TGTGCCAGCTCACATTTGTTCGGGACACCATCAGGCAATGAGCAGTTCTTC	CASSHLFGTPSGNEQFF
once	TRBD1	TRBV5-4	TRBJ2-4	TGTGCCAGCAGCTTGGTCCTTGGACAGGGGGCAAACATTCAGTACTTC	CASSLVLGQGANIQYF
-	TRBD1	TRBV18	TRBJ2-7	TGTGCCAGCTCACCAAAGGGGACAGGGAGCAACGAGCAGTACTTC	CASSPKGTGSNEQYF
once	-	TRBV11-2	TRBJ1-1	TGTGCCAGCAGCTTAGGGTCAGGGCGAATCTACACTGAAGCTTTCTTT	CASSLGSGRIYTEAFF
-	-	TRBV2	TRBJ2-2	TGTGCCAGCACCCAGGAGGGGGCCGCGAGGGCCGGGGAGCTGTTTTTT	CASTQEGAARAGELFF
-	-	TRBV27	TRBJ2-1	TGTGCCAGCAGTCAAAGCTGGGCCTCCTACAATGAGCAGTTCTTC	CASSQSWASYNEQFF
-	TRBD1	TRBV2	TRBJ2-5	TGTGCCAGCAGTTCCACAGGGGATCAAGAGACCCAGTACTTC	CASSSTGDQETQYF
-	-	TRBV27	TRBJ1-5	TGTGCCAGCAGTCCCTCGGGAACTTGGAATCAGCCCCAGCATTTT	CASSPSGTWNQPQHF
-	-	TRBV11-3	TRBJ2-5	TGTGCCAGCAGCCCCCGAGAGCGAAGGTACCAAGAGACCCAGTACTTC	CASSPRERRYQETQYF
-	-	TRBV6-5	TRBJ1-4	TGTGCCAGCAGACATGACACAGCAACTAATGAAAAACTGTTTTTT	CASRHDTATNEKLFF
-	TRBD1	TRBV9	TRBJ1-3	TGTGCCAGCAGCACCTCGGGGCAGGGGGTCTCTGGAAACACCATATATTTT	CASSTSGQGVSGNTIYF
-	TRBD1	TRBV2	TRBJ2-7	TGTGCCAGCAGTGAAAGGGGACAGGGCTTCTCCTACGAGCAGTACTTC	CASSERGQGFSYEQYF
-	-	TRBV7-8	TRBJ1-2	TGTGCCAGCAGCTTGGGGACACAGGGAAGGAGCTATGGCTACACCTTC	CASSLGTQGRSYGYTF
-	-	TRBV7-9	TRBJ1-5	TGTGCCAGCAGCGAAGGCGGGACCTTTACTACTAGCAATCAGCCCCAGCATTTT	CASSEGGTFTTSNQPQHF
-	TRBD2	TRBV19	TRBJ2-1	TGTGCCAGTAGTATAATCCGTAGCGGGAGGGCCGGGGGAGATGAGCAGTTCTTC	CASSIIRSGRAGGDEQFF
-	-	TRBV12-5	TRBJ1-6	TGTGCTAGTGGTTCCCTCGGACAGAGTAATTCACCCCTCCACTTT	CASGSLGQSNSPLHF
-	TRBD2	TRBV9	TRBJ2-3	TGTGCCAGCAGCGTAGACTGGCGGGAGCCGGGGGATACGCAGTATTTT	CASSVDWREPGDTQYF
-	-	TRBV29-1	TRBJ1-5	TGCAGCGTGGGTCCACAAGTCCAGGGAAATCAGCCCCAGCATTTT	CSVGPQVQGNQPQHF
few	TRBD2	TRBV9	TRBJ2-5	TGTGCCAGCAGCGCAGCGGGGGGGCGTCAAGAGACCCAGTACTTC	CASSAAGGRQETQYF
-	TRBD1	TRBV18	TRBJ2-3	TGTGCCAGCTCAGCTGGGACAGGGGGAGCAGATACGCAGTATTTT	CASSAGTGGADTQYF
-	-	TRBV7-6	TRBJ1-2	TGTGCCAGCAGCCCCCACAGGGAGGGTGGCTACACCTTC	CASSPHREGGYTF
few	-	TRBV25-1	TRBJ2-5	TGTGCCAGCAGTGAATGGGGCAGGAGACAGGAGACCCAGTACTTC	CASSEWGRRQETQYF
-	-	TRBV30	TRBJ2-4	TGTGCCTGGAGTGTGGGGGCAACGACCAAAAACATTCAGTACTTC	CAWSVGATTKNIQYF
-	-	TRBV9	TRBJ2-7	TGTGCCAGCAGCGTAACTACCGGGGAGCAGTACTTC	CASSVTTGEQYF
-	TRBD2	TRBV4-1	TRBJ2-7	TGCGCCAGCAGCCCAGACCCGGGACTAGCGGGAGACGAGCAGTACTTC	CASSPDPGLAGDEQYF
-	TRBD1	TRBV7-9	TRBJ2-3	TGTGCCAGCAGCTTAGGGGACAGCCTCGCAGATACGCAGTATTTT	CASSLGDSLADTQYF
-	-	TRBV7-2	TRBJ2-5	TGTGCCAGCAGCGTCAGAGGGGAGACCCAGTACTTC	CASSVRGETQYF
-	TRBD2	TRBV5-1	TRBJ2-3	TGCGCCAGCAGTTCGACTAGCGGGGGAGATACGCAGTATTTT	CASSSTSGGDTQYF
-	TRBD2	TRBV5-1	TRBJ2-1	TGCGCCAGCAGCGGACTAGCGGGTGCGGGGGATGAGCAGTTCTTC	CASSGLAGAGDEQFF
-	-	TRBV27	TRBJ1-4	TGTGCCAGCAGTCCGATAGCAACTAATGAAAAACTGTTTTTT	CASSPIATNEKLFF
-	-	TRBV6-5	TRBJ2-3	TGTGCCAGCAGTACCTCTGAGGTAGATACGCAGTATTTT	CASSTSEVDTQYF
-	-	TRBV4-1	TRBJ1-2	TGCGCCAGCAGCCAAGATGAGCAGGGGACCTATGGCTACACCTTC	CASSQDEQGTYGYTF
-	-	TRBV4-3	TRBJ1-2	TGCGCCAGCAGCCTTTCGCTCGGGACAACCCCCGGGGGCTACACCTTC	CASSLSLGTTPGGYTF
-	-	TRBV4-3	TRBJ2-1	TGCGCCAGCAGCCAAGACCGCGGCTCCTACAATGAGCAGTTCTTC	CASSQDRGSYNEQFF
-	-	TRBV5-4	TRBJ1-1	TGTGCCAGCAGACCACAGGGCTACACTGAAGCTTTCTTT	CASRPQGYTEAFF
once	-	TRBV6-5	TRBJ2-5	TGTGCCAGCAGCCTAGGGGGGGCAAGGGAGACCCAGTACTTC	CASSLGGARETQYF
-	TRBD1	TRBV5-8	TRBJ1-6	TGTGCCAGCAGCTTTTGGACAGGGAGCTCCTATAATTCACCCCTCCACTTT	CASSFWTGSSYNSPLHF